These 29 T cell receptor beta chains were all obtained from the same sample, sequenced in a study of blood T cell repertoires in COVID-19 (dated by TCRdb to 2020 to 2021). The library relied on the immunoSEQ multiplex PCR assay. TCRdb holds this immuneACCESS table with in-frame rearrangements only. Some clones are missing; in checked studies, unresolved V genes explain under half, and the rest has no known cause. The sample table records roughly 400,000 clones; 88% of these occur just once. The top ten clones comprise 1.4% to 1.5% of the sample. Sequencing was done on a sample of PBMCs or T cells enriched from blood (not recorded which). The receptor set was obtained from a young woman who had been exposed to COVID-19.

V and J are TRBV4-1 and TRBJ2-7; 7 bases line up with TRBD1. This CDR3 spans 15 amino acids. The ends lost 0 bases at V and 3 bases at J; junction bases unmatched: 5. In germline, CDR1 is MGHRA, CDR2 YSYEKL. CDR3 coding DNA: TGCGCCAGCAGCCAAGAGGTGACAGGGATCTACGAGCAGTACTTC. Protein sequence: CASSQEVTGIYEQYF.

The V and J genes are TRBV7-3 and TRBJ2-3, with D perhaps matching TRBD2 (5 bases). Germline loops: CDR1 SGHTA, CDR2 FQGTGA. CDR3 length equals 18 residues. V shed 2 bases and J shed 1 base, with 19 bases lying between them. The CDR3 reads CASSLRHLTGSGTDTQYF. CDR3 nucleotide sequence: TGTGCCAGCAGCTTACGCCACCTCACGGGGAGTGGCACAGATACGCAGTATTTT.

Only one count was recorded for this clone. This chain uses TRBV4-2 with TRBJ1-2; 10 positions match TRBD1. CDR1 is LGHNA, CDR2 YNFKEQ, per germline. The CDR3 spans 16 residues. The junction had 9 bases not matched to a gene; V was cut back by 1 base and J by 7 bases. This chain's CDR3 is CASSQATGQGSPGYTF. The CDR3 DNA reads TGTGCCAGCAGCCAAGCGACGGGACAGGGGAGCCCTGGCTACACCTTC.

This sequence joins TRBV10-2 and TRBJ1-4; 8 positions match TRBD1. Germline CDR1 reads WSHSY; CDR2 reads SAAADI. The trim removed 4 bases at V and 7 bases at J, leaving 5 bases unmatched. The CDR3 covers 14 residues. The CDR3 sequence is CASSVGQGGEKLFF. In DNA form, the CDR3 reads TGCGCCAGCAGTGTCGGACAGGGTGGTGAAAAACTGTTTTTT.

Written as DNA, the CDR3 is TGTGCCAGCAGTGAGGCAGGGGTTAATGAAAAACTGTTTTTT. This gives the protein CASSEAGVNEKLFF. The chain joins TRBV25-1 to TRBJ1-4, with TRBD1 as a possible D gene (6 bases). The V end lost 3 bases, the J end lost 4 bases, and 9 bases lay between the germline ends. This CDR3 spans 14 amino acids. Germline V gives CDR1 MGHDK, CDR2 SYGVNS.

V usage is TRBV7-2 and J usage is TRBJ2-7, with 13 bases identical to TRBD2. CDR1 and CDR2 from the germline V gene are SGHTA and FQGNSA. The CDR3 spans 17 residues. V lost 6 bases, J lost 6 bases, and 14 bases stayed unmatched. The CDR3 sequence is CASSSGLAGVFGGEQYF. In DNA form, the CDR3 reads TGTGCCAGCAGTTCAGGACTAGCGGGAGTTTTTGGTGGCGAGCAGTACTTC.

This rearrangement joins TRBV14 to TRBJ1-1; TRBD1 matches at 8 bases. Looked up from germline, CDR1 is SGHDN and CDR2 is FVKESK. The CDR3 has 18 residues. V lost 4 bases, J lost 5 bases, and 18 bases stayed unmatched. The CDR3 is CASSPLTDYRGVWTEAFF. The CDR3, as DNA: TGTGCCAGCAGCCCTCTAACTGATTACAGGGGGGTGTGGACTGAAGCTTTCTTT.

The genes are TRBV28 and TRBJ2-5, with TRBD2 identical over 7 bases. V was pared by 5 bases and J by 4 bases, with 10 bases of the junction left unmatched. The CDR3 totals 15 residues. Germline CDR1 MDHEN, CDR2 SYDVKM. This CDR3 reads CASSPLAYWGETQYF. CDR3 DNA: TGTGCCAGCAGTCCACTAGCGTATTGGGGAGAGACCCAGTACTTC.

V gene TRBV28 combines with J gene TRBJ1-2, with TRBD1 identical over 8 bases. With 5 bases clipped from V and 4 bases from J, the junction kept 6 bases outside the gene matches. This CDR3 contains 14 residues. Germline V gene data show CDR1 as MDHEN and CDR2 as SYDVKM. CDR3 residues: CASSGPGQGYGYTF. DNA of the CDR3: TGTGCCAGCAGTGGTCCCGGACAGGGCTATGGCTACACCTTC.

This rearrangement joins TRBV5-1 to TRBJ2-7, with D possibly matching TRBD2 (7 bases). Trimming stripped 3 bases from V and 2 bases from J, with 12 bases between. This CDR3 has 14 residues. Germline V CDR1 and CDR2: SGHRS, YFSETQ. The CDR3 DNA sequence: TGCGCCAGCAGCTGGGGGGGCGCAACCTACGAGCAGTACTTC. Translated: CASSWGGATYEQYF.

This chain uses TRBV10-3 with TRBJ2-7, with TRBD2 matching 14 bases. Germline V lookup: CDR1 ENHRY, CDR2 SYGVKD. The ends lost 0 bases at V and 2 bases at J; junction bases unmatched: 9. This CDR3 has 19 residues. The CDR3 nucleotides are TGTGCCATCAGTGAGTCGTTCGGGACTAGCGGGAGAGGGGCCTACGAGCAGTACTTC. It yields the protein CAISESFGTSGRGAYEQYF.

The V and J genes are TRBV5-4 and TRBJ2-7, with D uncertain. This CDR3 is built from 13 residues. The germline gives CDR1 SGHNT, CDR2 YYREEE (reference sequence). V shed 2 bases and J shed 6 bases, with 12 bases lying between them. CDR3 protein: CASSFMFSVEQYF. The CDR3 region has the DNA TGTGCCAGCAGCTTTATGTTCTCGGTCGAGCAGTACTTC. Using reference TRBV5-4 and TRBJ2-7 for the parts outside the CDR3, the full variable domain is ETGVTQSPTHLIKTRGQQVTLRCSSQSGHNTVSWYQQALGQGPQFIFQYYREEENGRGNFPPRFSGLQFPNYSSELNVNALELDDSALYLCASSFMFSVEQYFGPGTRLTVT.

The chain couples TRBV9 to TRBJ1-1; a weak D match, TRBD1 (5 bases). Germline CDR1 reads SGDLS; CDR2 reads YYNGEE. The V end lost 7 bases, the J end lost 0 bases, and 10 bases lay between the germline ends. The CDR3 has 13 residues. In nucleotides, the CDR3 is TGTGCCAGCTCCCGACAGATGAACACTGAAGCTTTCTTT. Protein sequence: CASSRQMNTEAFF.

This clone was picked up a small number of times. In DNA, the CDR3 is TGTGCCAGCAGTAGCAGACAGGGGGCGCTGAGGACCCAGTACTTC. It translates to CASSSRQGALRTQYF. This chain links TRBV28 with TRBJ2-5; 10 bases align to TRBD1. The germline V gene encodes CDR1 MDHEN and CDR2 SYDVKM. V shed 5 bases, J shed 7 bases, and the junction held 10 bases outside the gene matches. This CDR3 spans 15 amino acids.

As regards this clone: Additional DNA sequences in this sample encode the identical CDR3. This chain connects TRBV7-2 to TRBJ1-1; perhaps TRBD1 as D (6 bases). V gave up 3 bases and J gave up 2 bases, with 13 bases separating them. The CDR3 covers 15 residues. The germline V gene has CDR1 SGHTA and CDR2 FQGNSA. In DNA, the CDR3 is TGTGCCAGCAGCTTCTCCACAGGGTTAAACACTGAAGCTTTCTTT. It translates to CASSFSTGLNTEAFF.

CDR3 coding DNA: TGTGCCAGCAGCTTAGGTTCTAATCGGGGGACAGGGGGCACAGATACGCAGTATTTT. The encoded protein is CASSLGSNRGTGGTDTQYF. This sequence joins TRBV11-2 and TRBJ2-3; 10 bases align to TRBD1. The germline V gene has CDR1 SGHAT and CDR2 FQNNGV. This CDR3 spans 19 amino acids. V shed 1 base, J shed 1 base, and the junction held 11 bases outside the gene matches. The full variable domain, completed using reference TRBV11-2 and TRBJ2-3, is EAGVAQSPRYKIIEKRQSVAFWCNPISGHATLYWYQQILGQGPKLLIQFQNNGVVDDSQLPKDRFSAERLKGVDSTLKIQPAKLEDSAVYLCASSLGSNRGTGGTDTQYFGPGTRLTVL.

V and J are TRBV30 and TRBJ1-4, with D maybe TRBD1 (6 bases). Looked up from germline, CDR1 is GTSNPN and CDR2 is SVGIG (reference sequence). The CDR3 length is 14 residues. Between the trimmed V and J ends, which lost 3 bases and 3 bases, there was a span of 11 bases. This CDR3 reads CAWSKGVANEKLFF. DNA of the CDR3: TGTGCCTGGAGCAAGGGGGTAGCTAATGAAAAACTGTTTTTT.

The chain carries TRBV4-1 and TRBJ1-3, with D perhaps TRBD1 (5 bases). Germline V lookup: CDR1 MGHRA, CDR2 YSYEKL. V lost 7 bases and J 0 bases, leaving 19 bases between the germline ends. The CDR3 consists of 17 residues. The CDR3 DNA reads as TGCGCCAGCACCTTGACTTCGACAGCCTTCTCTGGAAACACCATATATTTT. This gives the protein CASTLTSTAFSGNTIYF.

The V call is TRBV3-1 (or the pseudogene TRBV3-2), the J call TRBJ2-7, with 7 nucleotides matching TRBD2. This CDR3 is 17 amino acids long. V shed 1 base, J shed 2 bases, and the junction held 11 bases outside the gene matches. Germline assignment: CDR1 LGHDT and CDR2 YNNKEL (reference sequence). The CDR3 DNA sequence: TGTGCCAGCAGCCAAGTAAAAGGTCGGGGAGGGCCCTACGAGCAGTACTTC. It yields the protein CASSQVKGRGGPYEQYF.

Turning to this clone: A read error may account for a junction end that differs from germline. The V gene is TRBV27, the J gene TRBJ1-2; maybe TRBD1 (5 bases). The germline gives CDR1 MNHEY, CDR2 SMNVEV (reference sequence). This CDR3 spans 15 amino acids. The CDR3 DNA follows: TGTACCAGCAGTCCTCGCCGGACGGACAAATATGGCTACACCTTC. Translated, it gives CTSSPRRTDKYGYTF.

Note on this clone: The sample has other DNA sequences that encode this CDR3 too. The rearrangement joins TRBV28 to TRBJ2-7, with 14 bases identical to TRBD2. The CDR3 is made up of 15 amino acids. V lost 6 bases and J lost 2; bases outside the gene matches: 3. CDR1 and CDR2 from the germline V gene are MDHEN and SYDVKM. CDR3 sequence reads: CASRGLAGDPYEQYF. The CDR3 bases are TGTGCCAGCAGGGGACTAGCGGGGGACCCCTACGAGCAGTACTTC. Drawing the rest from reference TRBV28 and TRBJ2-7, the complete variable domain is DVKVTQSSRYLVKRTGEKVFLECVQDMDHENMFWYRQDPGLGLRLIYFSYDVKMKEKGDIPEGYSVSREKKERFSLILESASTNQTSMYLCASRGLAGDPYEQYFGPGTRLTVT.

This chain connects TRBV19 to TRBJ1-1; unclear D gene. From germline, CDR1 is LNHDA and CDR2 SQIVND (reference sequence). V was clipped by 3 bases and J by 5 bases, with 13 bases between them. The CDR3 runs 14 residues. The CDR3 is CASSISPSATEAFF. The CDR3 DNA follows: TGTGCCAGTAGTATTAGCCCAAGTGCTACTGAAGCTTTCTTT.

The CDR3: CASSQDYLVGADGYTF. CDR3 in DNA: TGTGCCAGCAGCCAAGATTATTTAGTAGGGGCGGATGGCTACACCTTC. The chain joins TRBV3-1 (or the pseudogene TRBV3-2) to TRBJ1-2; tentatively, D is TRBD1 (5 bases). Trimming took 0 bases from V and 6 from J, leaving 17 bases between them. This CDR3 has 16 residues. Germline V lookup: CDR1 LGHDT, CDR2 YNNKEL (reference sequence).

This clone was detected only a few times. The V and J genes are TRBV6-2 or TRBV6-3 and TRBJ2-2, with 7 bases lining up with TRBD2. From germline, CDR1 is MNHEY and CDR2 SVGEGT. V was pared by 6 bases and J by 5 bases, with 3 bases of the junction left unmatched. The CDR3 has 13 amino acids. In DNA, the CDR3 is TGTGCCAGCAGCCGGGGGGAGACCGGGGAGCTGTTTTTT. Its protein is CASSRGETGELFF.

V gene TRBV13 combines with J gene TRBJ1-1; TRBD1 is a possible D gene (5 bases). The CDR3 has 13 residues. Looked up from germline, CDR1 is PRHDT and CDR2 is FYEKMQ (reference sequence). The V end lost 7 bases, the J end lost 3 bases, and 12 bases lay between the germline ends. The CDR3 protein is CASKEPRDTEAFF. The CDR3 DNA is TGTGCCAGCAAAGAACCCAGGGACACTGAAGCTTTCTTT.

The DNA of the CDR3 is TGTGCCAGCAGCTTAGGGGGACAGGGGTGGAACTATGGCTACACCTTC. As protein: CASSLGGQGWNYGYTF. The chain uses TRBV7-9 and TRBJ1-2; 10 nucleotides match TRBD1. This CDR3 contains 16 residues. In germline, CDR1 is SEHNR, CDR2 FQNEAQ (reference sequence). The V segment lost 1 base and the J segment 2 bases; nucleotides outside the gene matches: 4.

V usage is TRBV7-8 and J usage is TRBJ1-5; D possibly corresponds to TRBD1 (6 bases). This CDR3 spans 19 amino acids. Germline CDR1 reads SGHVS; CDR2 reads FQNEAQ. The V end was cut by 1 base, the J end by 1 base, with 20 bases between. The CDR3 nucleotides are TGTGCCAGCAGCTTAGGCGGAAGCTACAGGGTTGGAAGCAATCAGCCCCAGCATTTT. Encoded protein: CASSLGGSYRVGSNQPQHF.

V and J are TRBV10-3 and TRBJ2-1; a possible D gene is TRBD2 (7 bases). Germline V gene lookup returns CDR1 ENHRY and CDR2 SYGVKD. V lost 4 bases and J lost 4, with 23 bases in between. This CDR3 comprises 18 residues. The CDR3 sequence is CAISGGHPGGTKYNEQFF. The CDR3 DNA sequence: TGTGCCATCAGTGGGGGACACCCGGGGGGAACAAAATACAATGAGCAGTTCTTC.

This chain uses TRBV28 with TRBJ2-3, with D perhaps TRBD2 (5 bases). The V end lost 6 bases, the J end lost 0 bases, and 16 bases lay between the germline ends. The CDR3 length is 16 residues. From germline, CDR1 is MDHEN and CDR2 SYDVKM. The CDR3 here is CASSSTSSSSTDTQYF. Here the CDR3 DNA reads TGTGCCAGCAGCTCAACTAGTTCTTCTAGCACAGATACGCAGTATTTT.